This T cell receptor (beta chain) was recorded in a study of human T cells and chemical hapten exposure. This clonotype was counted many times. Trimming removed 5 bases from V and 6 bases from J, with 21 bases in between. This CDR3 is 15 amino acids long. Germline V gives CDR1 DFQATT, CDR2 SNEGSKA (reference sequence). TCRdb re-analysed the RACE reads in MiXCR, keeping a single row per CDR3 protein. The data contain under 50,000 distinct CDR3 sequences, around 3.6% of them singletons. Documented time point: healthy volunteer bleed at 6 weeks. Unfractionated whole blood yielded the extracted total RNA. The sample taken for sequencing was whole blood. The TCR was taken from a human donor in good health. Some clones in this sample may be carry-over from other donors' samples. V gene TRBV20-1 combines with J gene TRBJ2-3, with D uncertain. CDR3 sequence (DNA): TGCAGTGCTCACGACCGCGATTTCTCCACGGATACGCAGTATTTT. Residues: CSAHDRDFSTDTQYF.